This T cell receptor (beta chain) was found in a study of ipilimumab plus nivolumab after autologous stem cell transplantation (TCRdb year 2021). Study-level background: The median number of doses that trial patients received was 5 or 6 for ipilimumab and under ten for nivolumab. Patients with high-risk diffuse large B cell lymphoma, mature T cell lymphoma, or multiple myeloma undergoing autologous transplant were enrolled in the trial. The intent-to-treat population of the trial consisted of some 36 patients. High-risk transplant-naive patients and patients relapsing within 3 years of a first autologous transplant were included in the myeloma cohort. Results the study describes overall, beyond this receptor: The authors stated that profiles of the T cell receptor repertoire, regulatory T cell phenotype and gut microbiota provided a biologic rationale for studying this approach further. The authors concluded that combined checkpoint inhibition appeared tolerable when used as consolidation after transplant.

The library came from the immunoSEQ multiplex PCR assay. In its TCRdb copy, this immuneACCESS table keeps in-frame sequences only and misses some clones. Where compared with another copy, unresolved V genes explain less than half of these, and the others have no known cause. Within this sample are some 45,000 clones, with about 88% of them counted one time only. The ten largest make up approximately 0.83% of the sample. Ipilimumab was given at 1 mg/kg intravenously on day 1 of selected weeks, and checkpoint therapy started 14 to 28 days after autologous transplant. Nivolumab was administered at 3 mg/kg intravenously on day 1 of weeks 1, 4, 7, 10, and every two weeks through week 26. The study was a Phase Ib clinical trial testing combined checkpoint inhibition with ipilimumab and nivolumab as consolidation after autologous stem cell transplantation. From the germline V gene, CDR1 is MGHRA and CDR2 is YSYEKL. Reading from cysteine to phenylalanine, the CDR3 counts 15 amino acids. Of all the DNA, just the CDR3 is kept, 45 bases in frame from base 1. V lost 0 bases and J lost 5 bases; the stretch between them is 14 bases long.

A word on this clone: The target of this receptor is not known. The record has no base qualities; no much larger clone is one base away.

The chain employs TRBV4-1 and TRBJ2-7, with no reliable assignment of the D segment. This specimen was PBMCs, taken in a trial of ipilimumab plus nivolumab as post-transplant consolidation. The TCR originated in a male donor with multiple myeloma. The DNA sequence is as follows: TGCGCCAGCAGCCAAGAGGCGTCAGACGCGGACGAGCAGTACTTC. This encodes CASSQEASDADEQYF.